This TCR beta chain was recorded in a study of human T cells and chemical hapten exposure. Study-level findings and limits: Alopecia was present in the donors, so their immune response may differ from healthy people's.

As to time point: patch test 3, about 24 weeks after DPC sensitization. Described treatment: therapeutic diphenylcyclopropenone sensitization with weekly scalp DPC. Germline CDR1 is SGHVS and CDR2 is FQNEAQ. V shed 1 base and J shed 8 bases, with 3 bases lying between them. The CDR3 covers 11 residues. The table lists this clonotype with a few counts. The target antigen is unknown. It was the library that attached unique molecular identifiers to individual cDNA molecules. TCRdb re-analysed the RACE reads in MiXCR, keeping a single row per CDR3 protein. The sample has 80,000 to 100,000 distinct CDR3 sequences, about a tenth seen once; the top ten hold more than 1%.

The rearrangement uses TRBV7-8 and TRBJ2-1; no definite D call. This receptor was identified in a woman in her twenties or thirties with alopecia areata. Some clones in this sample may be carry-over from other donors' samples. Here the sequenced sample was whole blood, taken in connection with sensitization to the hapten diphenylcyclopropenone (DPC). The DNA for the CDR3 is TGTGCCAGCAGCTTAGTCGATGAGCAGTTCTTC. It encodes CASSLVDEQFF.